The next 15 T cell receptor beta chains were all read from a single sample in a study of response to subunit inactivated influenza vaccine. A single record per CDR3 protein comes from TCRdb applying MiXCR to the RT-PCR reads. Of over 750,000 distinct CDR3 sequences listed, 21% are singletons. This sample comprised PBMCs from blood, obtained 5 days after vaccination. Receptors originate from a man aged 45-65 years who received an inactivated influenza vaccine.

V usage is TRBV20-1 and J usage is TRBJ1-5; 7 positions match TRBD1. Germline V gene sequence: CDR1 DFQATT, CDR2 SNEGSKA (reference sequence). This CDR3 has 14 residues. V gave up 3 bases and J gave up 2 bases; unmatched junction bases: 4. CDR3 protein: CSARTGMGNQPQHF. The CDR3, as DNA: TGCAGTGCTAGGACAGGGATGGGCAATCAGCCCCAGCATTTT.

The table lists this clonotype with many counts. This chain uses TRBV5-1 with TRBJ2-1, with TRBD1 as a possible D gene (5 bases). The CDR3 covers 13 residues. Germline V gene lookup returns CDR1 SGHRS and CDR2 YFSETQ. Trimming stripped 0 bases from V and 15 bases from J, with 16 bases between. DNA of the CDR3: TGCGCCAGCAGCTTGGGGACCCAGGGCCGAATGTTCTTC. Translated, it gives CASSLGTQGRMFF.

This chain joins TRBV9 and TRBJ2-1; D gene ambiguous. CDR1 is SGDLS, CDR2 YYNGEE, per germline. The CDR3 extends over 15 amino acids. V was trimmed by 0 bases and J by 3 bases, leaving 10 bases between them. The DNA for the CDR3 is TGTGCCAGCAGCGTAGCGGAGTCGGGCTACAATGAGCAGTTCTTC. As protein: CASSVAESGYNEQFF.

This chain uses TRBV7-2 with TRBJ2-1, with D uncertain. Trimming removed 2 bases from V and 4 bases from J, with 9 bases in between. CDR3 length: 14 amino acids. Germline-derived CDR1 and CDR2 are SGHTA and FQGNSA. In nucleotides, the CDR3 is TGTGCCAGCAGCTTACCAAGCCCGTACAATGAGCAGTTCTTC. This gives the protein CASSLPSPYNEQFF.

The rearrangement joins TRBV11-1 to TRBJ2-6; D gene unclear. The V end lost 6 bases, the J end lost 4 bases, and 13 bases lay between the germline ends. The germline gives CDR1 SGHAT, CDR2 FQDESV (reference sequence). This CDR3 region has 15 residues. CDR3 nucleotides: TGTGCCAGCAGGAAGTCAGGATCAGGGGCCAACGTCCTGACTTTC. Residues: CASRKSGSGANVLTF.

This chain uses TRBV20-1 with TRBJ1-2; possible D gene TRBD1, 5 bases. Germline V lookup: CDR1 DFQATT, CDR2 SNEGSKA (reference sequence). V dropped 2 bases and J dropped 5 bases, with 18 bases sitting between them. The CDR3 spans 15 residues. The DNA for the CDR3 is TGCAGTGCTAGACAGCAGGGTACGGGTCAGTATGGCTACACCTTC. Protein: CSARQQGTGQYGYTF.

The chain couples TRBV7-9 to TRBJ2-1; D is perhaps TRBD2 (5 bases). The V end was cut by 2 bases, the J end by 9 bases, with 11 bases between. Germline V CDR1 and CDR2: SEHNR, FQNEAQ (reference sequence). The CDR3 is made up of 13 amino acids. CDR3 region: CASSLLGVGEQFF. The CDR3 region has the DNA TGTGCCAGCAGCTTACTCGGGGTGGGTGAGCAGTTCTTC. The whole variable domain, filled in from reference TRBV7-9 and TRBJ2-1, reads DTGVSQNPRHKITKRGQNVTFRCDPISEHNRLYWYRQTLGQGPEFLTYFQNEAQLEKSRLLSDRFSAERPKGSFSTLEIQRTEQGDSAMYLCASSLLGVGEQFFGPGTRLTVL.

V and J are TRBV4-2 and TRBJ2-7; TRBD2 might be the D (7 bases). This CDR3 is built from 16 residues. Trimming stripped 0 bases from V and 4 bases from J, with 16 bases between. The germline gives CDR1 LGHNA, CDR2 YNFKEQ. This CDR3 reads CASSQERGGFAYEQYF. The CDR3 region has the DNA TGTGCCAGCAGCCAAGAAAGGGGGGGGTTCGCATACGAGCAGTACTTC.

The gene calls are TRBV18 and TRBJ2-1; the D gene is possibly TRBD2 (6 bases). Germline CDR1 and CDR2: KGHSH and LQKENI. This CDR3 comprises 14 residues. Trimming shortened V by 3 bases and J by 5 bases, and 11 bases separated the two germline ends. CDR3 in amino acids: CASSPGLPNNEQFF. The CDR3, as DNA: TGTGCCAGCTCACCGGGACTCCCAAACAATGAGCAGTTCTTC.

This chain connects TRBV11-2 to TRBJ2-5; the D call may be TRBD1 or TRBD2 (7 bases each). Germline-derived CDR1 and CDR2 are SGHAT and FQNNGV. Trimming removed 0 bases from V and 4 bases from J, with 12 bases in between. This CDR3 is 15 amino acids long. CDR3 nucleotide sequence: TGTGCCAGCAGCTTAGATCAGGGGGGGCGAGAGACCCAGTACTTC. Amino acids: CASSLDQGGRETQYF.

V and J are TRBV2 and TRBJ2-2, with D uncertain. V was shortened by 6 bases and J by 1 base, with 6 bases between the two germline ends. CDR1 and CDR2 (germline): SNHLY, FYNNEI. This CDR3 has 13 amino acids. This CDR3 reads CASRGQNTGELFF. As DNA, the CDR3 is TGTGCCAGCAGAGGTCAGAACACCGGGGAGCTGTTTTTT.

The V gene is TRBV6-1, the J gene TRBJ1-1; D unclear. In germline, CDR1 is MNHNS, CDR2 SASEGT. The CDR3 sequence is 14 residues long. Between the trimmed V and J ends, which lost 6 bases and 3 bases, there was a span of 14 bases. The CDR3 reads CASRAVRVDTEAFF. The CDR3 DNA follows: TGTGCCAGCAGGGCGGTACGAGTGGACACTGAAGCTTTCTTT.

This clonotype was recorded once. The CDR3 sequence: CASSKVRLARPSSYEQYF. The CDR3 DNA is TGTGCCAGCAGCAAAGTTCGATTAGCTCGCCCCAGCTCCTACGAGCAGTACTTC. The chain recombines TRBV21-1 with TRBJ2-7; the table's D call TRBD1 went unverified against the DNA. TRBV21-1 is deemed a pseudogene. There are 18 residues in the CDR3.

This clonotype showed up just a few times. CDR3 in amino acids: CASSVTGLNQPQHF. The CDR3 DNA follows: TGTGCCAGCAGTGTGACAGGGCTCAATCAGCCCCAGCATTTT. The V call is TRBV25-1, the J call TRBJ1-5; 7 nucleotides match TRBD1. Germline assignment: CDR1 MGHDK and CDR2 SYGVNS. The J segment lost 3 bases and the V segment lost 4 bases, leaving 3 bases of the junction unmatched. The CDR3 is made up of 14 amino acids.

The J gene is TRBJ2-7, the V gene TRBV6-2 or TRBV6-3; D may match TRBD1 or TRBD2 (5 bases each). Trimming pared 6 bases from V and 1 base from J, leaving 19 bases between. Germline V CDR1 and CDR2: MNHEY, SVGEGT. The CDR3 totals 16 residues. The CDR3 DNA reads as TGTGCCAGCAGATTACATGGGGGTCGCCTATCCTACGAGCAGTACTTC. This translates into CASRLHGGRLSYEQYF.